The subject of this entry is one T cell receptor beta chain. Per the original data handling: Researchers report that nucleated cell counts were estimated from reference gene primer amplification. Generated by immunoSEQ multiplex PCR, the TCRdb table keeps only in-frame clones and is missing some. V, J and clone size derive from that table, while D and trimming were established from the DNA sequence. The data contain under 90,000 clones, 88% of them seen just once; the ten biggest clones take up more than 2.5%. This sample is drawn from a study of blood T cell repertoires in COVID-19. About the study: Italy, Spain and the United States were the sources of the convalescent and acute COVID-19 samples. PBMCs, B-cell-depleted T cells, or T cells were the source of the cDNA or gDNA that made up the material.

Sequences were obtained from peripheral blood. This sequence was found in a man in his 70s with active or convalescent COVID-19.

In DNA form, the CDR3 reads TGTGCCAGCAGCCAAACGGGGGGAGCCCATAAAAACATTCAGTACTTC. Its translation is CASSQTGGAHKNIQYF. V usage is TRBV3-1 (or the pseudogene TRBV3-2) and J usage is TRBJ2-4, with TRBD2 matching 7 bases. V dropped 2 bases and J dropped 4; count of bases not matched to a gene: 8. The germline CDR1 and CDR2 sequences are LGHDT and YNNKEL (reference sequence). The CDR3 length is 16 residues.